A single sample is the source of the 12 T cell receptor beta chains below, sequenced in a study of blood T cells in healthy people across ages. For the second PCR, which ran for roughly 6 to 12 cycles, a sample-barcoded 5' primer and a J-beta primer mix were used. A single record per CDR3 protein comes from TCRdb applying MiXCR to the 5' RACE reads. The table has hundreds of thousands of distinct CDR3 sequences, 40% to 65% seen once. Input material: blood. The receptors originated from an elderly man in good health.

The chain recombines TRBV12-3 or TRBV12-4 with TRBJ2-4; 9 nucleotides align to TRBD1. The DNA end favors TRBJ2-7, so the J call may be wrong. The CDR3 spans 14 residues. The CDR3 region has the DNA TGTGCCAGCATCTTCGGGACAGGGACGAGCGAGCAGTACTTC. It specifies CASIFGTGTSEQYF.

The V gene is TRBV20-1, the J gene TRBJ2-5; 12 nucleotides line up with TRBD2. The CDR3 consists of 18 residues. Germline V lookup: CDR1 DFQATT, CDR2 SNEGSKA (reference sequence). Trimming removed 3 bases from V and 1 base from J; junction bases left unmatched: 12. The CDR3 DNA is TGCAGTGCTAGGATTCTCGCTAGCGGGAGGGGGGTCCAAGAGACCCAGTACTTC. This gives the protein CSARILASGRGVQETQYF.

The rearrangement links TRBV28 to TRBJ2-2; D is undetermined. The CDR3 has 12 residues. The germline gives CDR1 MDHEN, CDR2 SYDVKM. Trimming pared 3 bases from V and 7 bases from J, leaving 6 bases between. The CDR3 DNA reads TGTGCCAGCAGTTTGGACGGCGGGGAGCTGTTTTTT. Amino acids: CASSLDGGELFF.

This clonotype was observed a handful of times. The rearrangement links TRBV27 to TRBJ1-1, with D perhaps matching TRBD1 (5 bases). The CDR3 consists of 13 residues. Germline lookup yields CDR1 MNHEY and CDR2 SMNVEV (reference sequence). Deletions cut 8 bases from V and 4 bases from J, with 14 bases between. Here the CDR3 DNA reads TGTGCCAGCTTGGGACGGGGAGTCACTGAAGCTTTCTTT. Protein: CASLGRGVTEAFF.

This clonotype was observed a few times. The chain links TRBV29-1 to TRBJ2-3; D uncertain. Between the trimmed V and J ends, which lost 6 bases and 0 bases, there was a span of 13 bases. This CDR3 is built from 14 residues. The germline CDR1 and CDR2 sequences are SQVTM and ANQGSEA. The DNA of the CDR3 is TGCAGCGTCTCGACGGGCACTAGCACAGATACGCAGTATTTT. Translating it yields CSVSTGTSTDTQYF.

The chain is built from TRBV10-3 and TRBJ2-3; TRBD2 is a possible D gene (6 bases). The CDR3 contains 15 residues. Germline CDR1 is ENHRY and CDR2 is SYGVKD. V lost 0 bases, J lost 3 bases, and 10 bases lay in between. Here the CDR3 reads CAISESPRETDTQYF. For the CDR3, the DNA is TGTGCCATCAGTGAGTCGCCCCGGGAGACAGATACGCAGTATTTT.

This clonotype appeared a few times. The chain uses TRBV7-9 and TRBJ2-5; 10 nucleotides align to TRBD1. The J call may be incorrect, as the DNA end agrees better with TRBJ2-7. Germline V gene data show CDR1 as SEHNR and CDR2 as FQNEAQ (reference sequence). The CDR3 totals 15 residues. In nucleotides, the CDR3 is TGTGCCAGCAGCCCCAGGGACAGGGGTTCGTACGAGCAGTACTTC. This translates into CASSPRDRGSYEQYF.

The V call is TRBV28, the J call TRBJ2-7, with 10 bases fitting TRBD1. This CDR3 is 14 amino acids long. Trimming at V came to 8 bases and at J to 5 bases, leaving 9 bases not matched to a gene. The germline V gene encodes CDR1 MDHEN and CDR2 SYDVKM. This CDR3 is CASGRQGARNEQYF. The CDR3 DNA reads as TGTGCCAGCGGTCGACAGGGGGCTCGGAACGAGCAGTACTTC.

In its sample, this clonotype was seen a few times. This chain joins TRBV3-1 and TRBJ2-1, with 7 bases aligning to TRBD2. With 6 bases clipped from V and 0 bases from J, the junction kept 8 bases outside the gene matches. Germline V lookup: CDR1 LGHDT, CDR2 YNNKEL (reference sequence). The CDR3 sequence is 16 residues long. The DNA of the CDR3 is TGTGCCAGCAGGGGGTTAGCGGGCGGCTCCTACAATGAGCAGTTCTTC. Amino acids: CASRGLAGGSYNEQFF.

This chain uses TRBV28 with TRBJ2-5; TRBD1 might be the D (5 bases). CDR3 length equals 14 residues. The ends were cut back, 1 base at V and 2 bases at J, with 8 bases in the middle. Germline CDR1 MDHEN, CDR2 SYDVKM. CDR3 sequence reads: CASSLLTGQETQYF. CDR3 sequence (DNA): TGTGCCAGCAGTTTATTAACAGGTCAAGAGACCCAGTACTTC. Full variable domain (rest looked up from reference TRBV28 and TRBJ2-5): DVKVTQSSRYLVKRTGEKVFLECVQDMDHENMFWYRQDPGLGLRLIYFSYDVKMKEKGDIPEGYSVSREKKERFSLILESASTNQTSMYLCASSLLTGQETQYFGPGTRLLVL.

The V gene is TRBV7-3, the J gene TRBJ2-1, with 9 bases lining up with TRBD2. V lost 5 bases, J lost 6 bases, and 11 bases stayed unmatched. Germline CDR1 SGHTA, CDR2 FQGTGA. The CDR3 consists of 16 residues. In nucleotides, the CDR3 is TGTGCCAGCAGCGTAGTAGGGACTAGCAATCCCAATGAGCAGTTCTTC. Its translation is CASSVVGTSNPNEQFF.

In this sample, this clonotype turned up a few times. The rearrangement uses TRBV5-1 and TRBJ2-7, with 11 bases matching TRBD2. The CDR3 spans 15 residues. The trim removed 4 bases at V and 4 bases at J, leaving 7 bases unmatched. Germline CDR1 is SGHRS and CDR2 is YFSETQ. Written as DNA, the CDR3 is TGCGCCAGCAGCCTAACTAGCGGGAGAGAGTACGAGCAGTACTTC. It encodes CASSLTSGREYEQYF.